The entry below gives a single T cell receptor beta chain sequence along with its context. The sample is drawn from a study of long-term antiretroviral therapy in people with HIV. Version v3.0 of the immunoSEQ assay was performed at survey level. This table comes from immunoSEQ multiplex PCR, and its TCRdb copy is limited to in-frame clones, with some not included. Counted here are tens of thousands of clones, 75% to 90% occurring once; the ten biggest clones make up approximately 7.8%. V lost 6 bases to trimming and J lost 2 bases; unmatched junction nucleotides: 3. CDR3 length: 13 residues. Germline V gives CDR1 MNHEY, CDR2 SMNVEV (reference sequence). Specimens held about 0.9-11 million cryopreserved PBMC prior to DNA extraction.

Sequencing was performed on unsorted PBMCs, taken 0.3 years after starting antiretroviral therapy. This receptor was taken from a man aged 40-55 years with HIV. The rearrangement joins TRBV27 to TRBJ2-7, with 8 bases identical to TRBD1. Written as DNA, the CDR3 is TGTGCCAGCAGCTTACAGGGGGCCTACGAGCAGTACTTC. Protein: CASSLQGAYEQYF.